Each of the 17 T cell receptor beta chains below was sequenced from the same sample in a study of cytotoxic CD8 clonotypes in ibrutinib-treated CLL (dated by TCRdb to the early 2020s). Libraries came from the immunoSEQ multiplex PCR assay. Not all clones reach the TCRdb copy of this immuneACCESS table, which keeps in-frame sequences only. Checked studies attribute under half of the gap to unresolved V genes and leave the rest unexplained. Recorded for this sample are a few hundred thousand clones; around four fifths of them occurred a single time. The ten most abundant clones make up roughly 7% of the sample. This specimen consisted of PBMCs, obtained before ibrutinib treatment. All receptors derive from a human donor with chronic lymphocytic leukemia.

V is TRBV30 and J is TRBJ2-3; 14 bases are a match to TRBD2. Germline V gives CDR1 GTSNPN, CDR2 SVGIG (reference sequence). This CDR3 contains 23 residues. With 1 base clipped from V and 0 bases from J, the junction kept 21 bases outside the gene matches. CDR3 amino acids: CAWSGGQGGPGLAGGLSTDTQYF. CDR3 coding DNA: TGTGCCTGGAGTGGGGGACAGGGGGGACCTGGACTAGCGGGAGGTCTTAGCACAGATACGCAGTATTTT.

A few counts support this clone. The rearrangement uses TRBV28 and TRBJ1-1; tentative D call: TRBD1 (6 bases). Germline CDR1 and CDR2: MDHEN and SYDVKM. Trimming cost V 6 bases and J 4 bases, with 12 bases left between them. The CDR3 is 13 residues long. The CDR3: CASRLGAVTEAFF. CDR3 coding DNA: TGTGCCAGCAGGTTGGGGGCTGTCACTGAAGCTTTCTTT.

The chain employs TRBV7-3 and TRBJ2-3; 7 bases align to TRBD1. The V gene's germline CDR1 is SGHTA and CDR2 FQGTGA. There are 13 residues in the CDR3. The V gene end was trimmed by 4 bases and the J gene end by 4 bases; junction bases not matched to a gene: 2. The CDR3 is CASSSTGADTQYF. The CDR3 DNA is TGTGCCAGCAGCTCAACAGGGGCAGATACGCAGTATTTT.

The chain uses TRBV9 and TRBJ2-2; D uncertain. The CDR3 length is 15 residues. CDR1 and CDR2 (germline): SGDLS, YYNGEE. The ends were cut back, 5 bases at V and 2 bases at J, with 13 bases in the middle. Written as DNA, the CDR3 is TGTGCCAGCAGTCGGTGGACGGAAAACACCGGGGAGCTGTTTTTT. It specifies CASSRWTENTGELFF.

The chain uses TRBV15 and TRBJ1-2, with TRBD1 matching over 7 bases. Losses at the gene ends were 2 bases for V and 3 bases for J; bases not matched to a gene: 6. The CDR3 covers 15 residues. The germline V gene has CDR1 LNHNV and CDR2 YYDKDF (reference sequence). The CDR3 nucleotides are TGTGCCACCAGCAGAAGGGGACAGCGATACTATGGCTACACCTTC. It encodes CATSRRGQRYYGYTF.

The gene calls are TRBV9 and TRBJ2-5; D is perhaps TRBD2 (6 bases). V lost 4 bases, J lost 4 bases, and 17 bases lay in between. The CDR3 extends over 15 amino acids. Looked up from germline, CDR1 is SGDLS and CDR2 is YYNGEE. The CDR3 DNA reads TGTGCCAGCAGCCTGTGGGAGGCCGGGCGAGAGACCCAGTACTTC. Its translation: CASSLWEAGRETQYF.

The chain uses TRBV4-3 and TRBJ1-1; D gene unclear. Germline CDR1 is LGHNA and CDR2 is YSLEER. The V end lost 0 bases, the J end lost 1 base, and 9 bases lay between the germline ends. This CDR3 region has 15 residues. The chain's CDR3 is CASSQEGRENTEAFF. The CDR3 DNA is TGCGCCAGCAGCCAAGAAGGTAGGGAGAACACTGAAGCTTTCTTT.

The chain has TRBV6-5 and TRBJ2-1; 8 bases fit TRBD2. This CDR3 is built from 14 residues. Trimming took 6 bases from V and 6 from J; bases not matched to a gene: 7. Germline V CDR1 and CDR2: MNHEY, SVGAGI. For the CDR3, the DNA is TGTGCCAGCAGAAAGCGGGAGTTTGTCAATGAGCAGTTCTTC. The encoded protein is CASRKREFVNEQFF.

The V and J genes are TRBV9 and TRBJ2-7; 10 positions match TRBD1. The V gene end was trimmed by 3 bases and the J gene end by 5 bases; junction bases not matched to a gene: 5. This CDR3 spans 14 amino acids. The V gene's germline CDR1 is SGDLS and CDR2 YYNGEE. The DNA of the CDR3 is TGTGCCAGCAGCGGGGGACAGGGGCTCCACGAGCAGTACTTC. The encoded protein is CASSGGQGLHEQYF.

The genes are TRBV18 and TRBJ1-2; 10 bases fit TRBD1. CDR1 is KGHSH and CDR2 is LQKENI in the germline V gene. CDR3 length equals 18 residues. Trimming removed 2 bases from V and 2 bases from J; junction bases left unmatched: 11. The CDR3 coding sequence is TGTGCCAGCTCACCAGATCAGCTTTTGACAGGGGGCAACTATGGCTACACCTTC. Protein sequence: CASSPDQLLTGGNYGYTF.

This chain links TRBV4-2 with TRBJ1-1; D gene unclear. Trimming shortened V by 1 base and J by 3 bases, and 6 bases separated the two germline ends. Germline V lookup: CDR1 LGHNA, CDR2 YNFKEQ. The CDR3 length is 13 residues. In DNA form, the CDR3 reads TGTGCCAGCAGCCAAGTCCGGGACACTGAAGCTTTCTTT. This encodes CASSQVRDTEAFF.

This clone was counted between two and nine times. The chain uses TRBV4-1 and TRBJ1-1; a weak D match, TRBD1 (6 bases). Germline V gene sequence: CDR1 MGHRA, CDR2 YSYEKL. The CDR3 extends over 17 amino acids. V lost 0 bases to trimming and J lost 0 bases, with 14 bases between them. The CDR3 loop reads CASSQEYRDTVNTEAFF. For the CDR3, the DNA is TGCGCCAGCAGCCAAGAATATCGGGACACCGTGAACACTGAAGCTTTCTTT.

This chain joins TRBV5-1 and TRBJ2-1; D is unresolved. V gave up 0 bases and J gave up 4 bases, with 5 bases separating them. Germline V gives CDR1 SGHRS, CDR2 YFSETQ. The length of the CDR3 is 13 residues. CDR3 amino acids: CASSLGLYNEQFF. The CDR3 DNA sequence: TGCGCCAGCAGCTTGGGGCTATACAATGAGCAGTTCTTC. The full variable domain, completed using reference TRBV5-1 and TRBJ2-1, is KAGVTQTPRYLIKTRGQQVTLSCSPISGHRSVSWYQQTPGQGLQFLFEYFSETQRNKGNFPGRFSGRQFSNSRSEMNVSTLELGDSALYLCASSLGLYNEQFFGPGTRLTVL.

This clone was recorded only once. V gene TRBV7-2 combines with J gene TRBJ2-3, with 9 bases aligning to TRBD2. V gave up 4 bases and J gave up 2 bases; unmatched junction bases: 7. CDR1 is SGHTA and CDR2 is FQGNSA in the germline V gene. The CDR3 has 16 residues. This CDR3 is CASSSNLAGITDTQYF. DNA of the CDR3: TGTGCCAGCAGCTCTAATCTAGCGGGGATCACAGATACGCAGTATTTT.

V and J are TRBV25-1 and TRBJ1-1; possible D gene TRBD1, 6 bases. The V end was cut by 1 base, the J end by 1 base, with 10 bases between. CDR1 MGHDK and CDR2 SYGVNS come from the germline V gene. CDR3 length: 15 amino acids. The CDR3 sequence: CASSELGRGNTEAFF. The CDR3 DNA reads as TGTGCCAGCAGTGAATTGGGCAGGGGGAACACTGAAGCTTTCTTT.

V gene TRBV6-4 combines with J gene TRBJ1-2, with D possibly TRBD1 on 6 matching bases. Trimming removed 0 bases at V and 8 bases at J, with 19 bases between. CDR1 and CDR2 (germline): MRHNA, SNTAGT. CDR3 length: 16 amino acids. As DNA, the CDR3 is TGTGCCAGCAGTGACTCGGCGGCGCACCCTGACAGGGGCTACACCTTC. Translating gives CASSDSAAHPDRGYTF.

The rearrangement joins TRBV9 to TRBJ1-2; D unresolved. Germline-derived CDR1 and CDR2 are SGDLS and YYNGEE. Between the trimmed V and J ends, which lost 0 bases and 4 bases, there was a span of 13 bases. The CDR3 loop spans 15 amino acids. CDR3 loop: CASSVAPGLGYGYTF. The CDR3 DNA reads as TGTGCCAGCAGCGTAGCCCCGGGGTTGGGCTATGGCTACACCTTC.